The present TCR beta chain was sequenced within a study of graft-versus-host responses after intestinal transplantation. Across the whole study: The whole recipient group had anti-thymocyte globulin induction followed by tacrolimus and steroids for approximately three years.

Broader study findings: After transplant, early declines in HvG clones were associated with peak levels of circulating GvH clones. Detected in recipient marrow were GvH clones, some of which were first observed in ileum or blood.

Regarding this clone: Its target is not known.

Sequenced by immunoSEQ multiplex PCR; TCRdb stores in-frame clones only, minus some. The table includes about 94,000 clones, 90% to 95% detected once. V lost 2 bases and J lost 4; bases outside the gene matches: 8. This CDR3 comprises 16 residues. Germline CDR1 and CDR2: SSHAT and FNYEAQ (reference sequence). The chain uses TRBV7-7 and TRBJ2-1, with 7 positions matching TRBD2. The sample was unstimulated CD8+ T cells sorted from spleen or lymph node cells, taken before intestinal transplant. This clonotype was obtained from a human donor who received an intestinal transplant. CDR3 sequence: CASSLSSGRAYNEQFF. The CDR3 nucleotides read TGTGCCAGCAGCTTATCTTCAGGGAGGGCTTACAATGAGCAGTTCTTC.